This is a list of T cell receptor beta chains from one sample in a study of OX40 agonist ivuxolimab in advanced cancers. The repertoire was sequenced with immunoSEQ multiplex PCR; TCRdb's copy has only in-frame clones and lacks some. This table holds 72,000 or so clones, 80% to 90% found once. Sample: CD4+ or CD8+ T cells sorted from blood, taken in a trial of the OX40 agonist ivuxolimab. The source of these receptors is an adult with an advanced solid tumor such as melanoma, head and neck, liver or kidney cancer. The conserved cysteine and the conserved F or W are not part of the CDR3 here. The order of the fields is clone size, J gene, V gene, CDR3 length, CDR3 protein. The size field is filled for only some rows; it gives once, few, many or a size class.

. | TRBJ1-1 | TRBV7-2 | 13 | ASSTEGAGNTEAF
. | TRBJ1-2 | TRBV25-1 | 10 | ASSELSTGYT
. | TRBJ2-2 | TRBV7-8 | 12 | ASSFERGAGELF
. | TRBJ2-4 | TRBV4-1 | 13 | ASSQPRTGENIQY
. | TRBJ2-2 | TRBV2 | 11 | ASGTLNTGELF
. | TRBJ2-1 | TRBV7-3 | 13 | ASSLRGDGNNEQF
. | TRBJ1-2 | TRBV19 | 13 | ASNIGADFYGGYT
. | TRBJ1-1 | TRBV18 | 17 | ASSPSVGSGVGGNTEAF
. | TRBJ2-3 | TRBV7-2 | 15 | ASSLGLAGTSTDTQY
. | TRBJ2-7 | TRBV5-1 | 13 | ASSLASPWYREQY
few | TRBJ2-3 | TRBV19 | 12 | ASSTGNGEDTQY
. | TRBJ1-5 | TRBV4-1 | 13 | ASSQGPWGNQPQH
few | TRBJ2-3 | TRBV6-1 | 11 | ASSVQGTDTQY
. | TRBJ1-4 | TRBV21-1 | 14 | ASILCPLEGFEKLF
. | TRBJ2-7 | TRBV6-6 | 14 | ASSYSQGVGSYEQY
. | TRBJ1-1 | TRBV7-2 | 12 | ASSTGFFNTEAF
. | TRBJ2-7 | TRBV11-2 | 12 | ASSYTGSPTGYN
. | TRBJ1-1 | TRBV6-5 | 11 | ASSEQGAIEAF
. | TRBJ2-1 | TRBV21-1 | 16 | ASSPHGVGRLADHEQF
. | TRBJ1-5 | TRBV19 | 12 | ASSIQGERQPQH
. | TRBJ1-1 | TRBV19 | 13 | ASSMTRLGGPEAF
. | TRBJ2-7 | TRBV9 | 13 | ASSGGLARNYEQY